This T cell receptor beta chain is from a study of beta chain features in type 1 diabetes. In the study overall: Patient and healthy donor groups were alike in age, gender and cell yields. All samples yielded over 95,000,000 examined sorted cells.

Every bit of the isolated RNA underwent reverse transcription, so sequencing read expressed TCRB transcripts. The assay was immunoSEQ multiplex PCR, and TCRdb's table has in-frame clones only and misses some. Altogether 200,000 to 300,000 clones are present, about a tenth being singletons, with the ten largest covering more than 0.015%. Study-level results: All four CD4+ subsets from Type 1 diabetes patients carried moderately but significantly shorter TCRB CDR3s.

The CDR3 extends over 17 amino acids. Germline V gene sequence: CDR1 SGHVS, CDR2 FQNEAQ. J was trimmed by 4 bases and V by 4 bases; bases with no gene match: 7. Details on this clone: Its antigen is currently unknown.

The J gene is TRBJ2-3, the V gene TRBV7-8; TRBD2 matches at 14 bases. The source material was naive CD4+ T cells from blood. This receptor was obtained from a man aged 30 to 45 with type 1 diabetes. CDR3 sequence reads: CASSSTRTSGGPDTQYF. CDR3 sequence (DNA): TGTGCCAGCAGCTCCACCCGGACTAGCGGGGGGCCAGATACGCAGTATTTT.